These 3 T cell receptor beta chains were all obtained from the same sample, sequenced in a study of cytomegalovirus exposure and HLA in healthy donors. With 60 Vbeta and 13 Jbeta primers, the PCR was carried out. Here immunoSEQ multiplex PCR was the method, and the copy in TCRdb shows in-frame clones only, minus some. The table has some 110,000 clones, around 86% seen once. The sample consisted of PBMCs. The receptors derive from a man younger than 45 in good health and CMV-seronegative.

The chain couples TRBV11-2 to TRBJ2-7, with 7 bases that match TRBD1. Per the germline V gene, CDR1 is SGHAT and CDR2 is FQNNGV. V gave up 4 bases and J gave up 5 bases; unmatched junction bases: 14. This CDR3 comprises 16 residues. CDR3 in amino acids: CASSSTQGRRLDEQYF. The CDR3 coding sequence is TGTGCCAGCAGCTCCACACAGGGGCGTCGGCTTGACGAGCAGTACTTC.

The chain's CDR3 is CASSEQPGQGANGYTF. In DNA form, the CDR3 reads TGCGCCAGCAGCGAACAACCGGGACAGGGGGCGAATGGCTACACCTTC. V usage is TRBV5-1 and J usage is TRBJ1-2; TRBD1 agrees at 12 bases. The CDR3 spans 16 residues. CDR1 and CDR2 (germline): SGHRS, YFSETQ. The V gene end was trimmed by 4 bases and the J gene end by 6 bases; junction bases not matched to a gene: 10. Full variable domain (outside the CDR3, taken from reference TRBV5-1 and TRBJ1-2): KAGVTQTPRYLIKTRGQQVTLSCSPISGHRSVSWYQQTPGQGLQFLFEYFSETQRNKGNFPGRFSGRQFSNSRSEMNVSTLELGDSALYLCASSEQPGQGANGYTFGSGTRLTVV.

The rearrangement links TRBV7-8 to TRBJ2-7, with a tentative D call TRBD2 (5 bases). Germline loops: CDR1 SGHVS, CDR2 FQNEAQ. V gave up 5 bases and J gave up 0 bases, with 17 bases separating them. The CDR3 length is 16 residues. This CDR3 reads CASSPGVGSSSYEQYF. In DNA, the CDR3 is TGTGCCAGCAGCCCCGGGGTAGGCTCGAGCTCCTACGAGCAGTACTTC.